A single TCR beta chain is shown here with its context. Its binding antigen is unknown. Base qualities are not provided; no much larger clone lies one nucleotide away. The donors were roughly 39 Caucasian individuals from Russia, aged roughly 6 to 100 years, who were systemically healthy. Approximately 10 milliliters of peripheral blood were collected from each donor into EDTA-treated Vacutainer tubes. Ficoll-Paque density-gradient centrifugation was used to isolate PBMCs, with at least 6.5 million per sample. Trizol reagent was used to extract total RNA from PBMCs, with at least 6 micrograms per sample. For every donor, an aliquot of PBMCs went through flow cytometry to measure the percentages of naive CD45RAhigh/CD27high T cells. This sample stems from a study of blood T cells in healthy people across ages (dated by TCRdb to about 2015). Regarding the research as a whole: In model experiments, roughly one uniquely barcoded TCR beta cDNA molecule per two T cells was captured by template switching. Using deep sequencing normalized with unique cDNA molecular identifiers, the study measured how TCR beta repertoire diversity changes with age. Donors were grouped into four age groups: young (average 16 years), middle-aged (about 40), aged (roughly 67) and long-lived (around 80). To avoid experimental bias, donors of different ages were randomly spread across the sequencing lanes. Using the same blood draw, the study looked at two additional independent replicas of 1 million unique cDNA reads for two donors, one aged 18 to 30 and the other aged 80 or older. Here is what the overall study found, with its caveats: Since profiling was done on bulk unsorted PBMCs, naive and antigen-experienced compartments could not be conclusively compared. As age increased, observed TCR beta diversity per million T cells dropped in a roughly linear way, and a significant reduction was already evident by age 40. Observed TCR beta diversity correlated strongly with the percentage of naive T cells measured by flow cytometry. Compared with the aged group, more naive CD4+ T cells, fewer expanded clones and increased TCR diversity were shown by the long-lived group, suggesting age selection. Estimates of total diversity from one million sequenced T cells were regarded as lower bounds and underestimates. The CMV infection status of donors was not known, potentially confounding age-related changes in expanded clonotypes.

Libraries came from 5' RACE. This sample was sequenced with an Illumina HiSeq 2500. A second roughly 7 to 11 cycle PCR used a sample-barcoded 5' primer and a J-beta primer mix. A template-switch 5' adaptor carrying 12 random nucleotides introduced a unique molecular identifier onto each TCR beta cDNA molecule. Each sample yielded at least 3 million CDR3-containing paired-end reads. The Mint cDNA synthesis kit, primed by a TRBC-specific oligonucleotide, was used to synthesize first-strand cDNA from all RNA. Following uracil-DNA glycosylase treatment, all cDNA underwent a first 18-cycle PCR with the universal primers M1SS and BC2_uni_R. In the paper's pipeline: For normalization, 1 million high-quality reads were randomly selected from each sample, with every read carrying a distinct molecular identifier. Instead of being binned into consensus sequences, reads that shared molecular identifiers were thrown out. MiTCR, with a Q25 quality threshold and the strictest error-elimination algorithm, was used for CDR3 identification, clonotype clustering and error correction. A nonparametric unseen species model with Euler transformation was used to estimate a lower bound on total TCR beta diversity. The public reads were reprocessed in TCRdb via fastp at Q25 and MiXCR, keeping in-frame beta chains. Entries that share a CDR3 protein sequence are merged under the most common genes and DNA. In this record, the V and J calls reflect TCRdb's handling and not the investigators' own analysis. This sample is represented by about 1.6 million distinct CDR3 sequences; about 35% of them were singletons. The ten largest clonotypes hold roughly 10% of the sample.

The receptor was derived from a woman aged 25 to 39 in good health. Sequencing was performed on blood.

Read as DNA, the sequence is TGTGCCAGTAGTGAACACCCGCTGAGGAACACTGAAGCTTTCTTT. Its translation is CASSEHPLRNTEAFF. The V and J segments used are TRBV19 and TRBJ1-1; the D segment cannot be called with confidence. Reading the germline V gene (reference sequence) gives CDR1 LNHDA and CDR2 SQIVND. The CDR3 runs 15 amino acids, cysteine and phenylalanine included. Of the read, only the CDR3 DNA is kept; its 45 bases are in frame from base 1. The germline ends are 14 bases apart after V is trimmed by 5 bases and J by 1 base.